This entry describes one TCR beta chain. It lacks a known antigen. Base qualities are not at hand, and no much larger clone is one base apart. The CDR3 goes from the cysteine to the phenylalanine over 13 residues. Left in the record is the CDR3 DNA by itself, 39 bases read in frame from the first base. Via the germline V gene (reference sequence), CDR1 is LNHDA and CDR2 SQIVND. Relative to germline, V is missing 5 bases and J is missing 8 bases, with 5 bases of the junction outside any gene match. Library prep was done by the immunoSEQ multiplex PCR assay. For the multiplex PCR, a mixture combining 60 forward primers for TCR Vbeta segments and 13 reverse primers for TCR Jbeta segments was used. A multiplex PCR assay on genomic DNA amplified the CDR3 region of rearranged TCR beta genes. The amplified TCR beta libraries were sequenced on the Illumina HiSeq System as 87-base-pair reads. The paper's processing steps were these. A later analysis tallied 70 million to 100 million unique TCR beta chains across the 666 repertoires, and some 10 million of those chains were shared by two or more donors. To remove PCR and sequencing errors, raw reads were error-corrected and collapsed into unique sequences using a nearest-neighbor algorithm that merged closely related sequences. Alignment of CDR3 sequences to IMGT reference sequences was used to assign V, D and J gene segments. For a sequence to be retained, a match of at least six nucleotides was required to both a V gene segment and a J gene segment. Rearrangements were called productive when the CDR3 lacked stop codons and stayed in frame with V and J; all others were non-productive. CDR3 was defined by IMGT convention, running from the second conserved V-encoded cysteine to the conserved J-encoded phenylalanine. The earlier analysis of about 620 of the donors excluded sequences that lacked an unambiguous match to a single V gene segment. An earlier analysis of around 600 of the donors classified V segments as functional when productive rearrangements were above 56.7% and as segregating when the standard deviation between donors was above 5%. A statistical classification framework was built to diagnose cytomegalovirus status from the catalog of TCR beta chain sequences. A later analysis assigned V and J genes by comparing TCR nucleotide sequences with IMGT/GENE-DB human TR gene sequences. The TCRdist pipeline was used in a later analysis to assign CDR3 sequences and most-parsimonious VDJ recombination scenarios. A later analysis defined each TCR beta chain by its CDR3 amino acid sequence plus V-gene family, and excluded reads lacking a unique V-gene family. In a later analysis, approximately 590 highly shared, low-generation-probability nucleotide sequences were removed to address suspected cross-contamination and a sequencing artifact. In a later analysis, a clonal expansion index for each public chain was calculated from normalized within-repertoire ranks of inferred template counts. A later analysis computed generation probabilities with a VDJ recombination model fitted to out-of-frame rearrangements, and checked the results against IGoR. Hypergeometric tests were used in a later analysis to score TCR-TCR, TCR-HLA and TCR-CMV co-occurrence, with a repertoire-size bias correction applied to the TCR pairs. False discovery rates were estimated in a later analysis by permuting HLA or CMV assignments 20 times. In a later analysis, co-occurring TCRs were grouped with DBSCAN, and TCRdist sequence similarity was added when clustering was performed within HLA-allele-positive subsets. Repertoires with fewer than 30,000 or more than 120,000 public chains, plus five repertoires with anomalous nucleotide sharing, were excluded from co-occurrence clustering. This is the immuneACCESS table as TCRdb keeps it, with only in-frame sequences that have V and J called. A part of the clones is gone; compared with another copy, unresolved V genes explain less than half, and the rest is unexplained. Clone size and the V and J calls come from that table; the DNA yielded D and trimming. The sample records some 190,000 clones, around 80% of which are singletons. The top ten constitute around 2% of the sample.

The cohort consisted of 670 or so healthy bone marrow donors. At the time of sampling, all cohort members were nominally healthy, though unrecorded immune exposures were likely present. The donor tested CMV seronegative and was one of the 352 seronegative cohort members. Every donor gave a peripheral blood sample, and the peripheral blood mononuclear cells from that sample were used for TCR beta sequencing. The Qiagen DNeasy Blood Extraction Kit was used to extract genomic DNA from the blood cell samples. This entry belongs to a study of cytomegalovirus exposure and HLA in healthy donors (dated by TCRdb to the late 2010s). At the level of the whole study: An earlier analysis of roughly 630 of the donors reported roughly 270 Gb of sequence data and 120 million or so unique TCR beta sequences from 150 million to 200 million T cells. Roughly 300 gigabases of sequencing data and approximately 85 million unique TCR sequences were included in an early release covering 550 to 800 HLA-typed donors. Among the roughly 400 genotyped donors, around 81% belonged to the genetic ancestry cluster associated with self-reported Caucasian donors. The study was designed to test whether signatures of past pathogen exposure could be identified by cataloging public T cell receptors. The T cell repertoires of 666 subjects were profiled by immunosequencing and related to cytomegalovirus serostatus. Along with the roughly 710-subject first cohort, a separate validation cohort of over 90 different subjects was used. High-throughput TCR immunosequencing, statistical association of individual TCRs with disease status, and machine learning were combined to predict cytomegalovirus infection status. A later analysis re-analyzed previously published TCR beta repertoires from several hundred donors and added high-resolution HLA genotyping to study TCR occurrence patterns. In the later analysis, no new phenotypic data were used to find candidate immune exposures; instead, reliance was placed on TCR beta sequences and their occurrence across donors. In an earlier analysis of over 550 of the donors, high-throughput TCR beta sequencing was used to judge whether each TCR beta V gene segment behaved as functional or pseudogenic. Donor age, sex, ethnicity and CMV serostatus were compiled together with the repertoire data. In a later genetic analysis, genome-wide SNP genotypes for about three fifths of the roughly 670 donors were used, and that subset was treated as a discovery cohort. Every discovery cohort repertoire had been produced on one sequencing platform. Both class I and class II loci were covered by HLA typing, at four-digit resolution. The number of typed donors differed by locus: roughly 629-640 for A, B, C, DRB1 and DQB1; 500 to 550 for DQA1; some 610 for DPA1; and about 450 for DPB1. Several DR-DQ haplotypes were handled as single units for association and clustering because linkage in the cohort was strong. On average, roughly 240,000 unique TCR beta nucleotide sequences were sequenced per donor among a few hundred genotyped donors of the cohort, with roughly 19% of those sequences being non-productive. Points the paper makes about the study in general: A few of the identified cytomegalovirus-associated TCR beta chains were confirmed in vitro to be specific for cytomegalovirus antigens. Strong co-occurrence of HLA alleles, especially DR and DQ, made assigning TCR associations to individual alleles difficult. The cohort was sequenced for TCR beta chains only, and without alpha or paired-chain data the features that could be detected were limited. Correlated functional status among segregating V segments might reflect linkage disequilibrium, but an unknown experimental factor could not be ruled out. A further reported finding was that TCR beta sequences accurately predicted the HLA-A and HLA-B alleles for most subjects in the first cohort. A group of highly shared sequence variants was considered likely to be a technical artifact of the sequencing pipeline. Most TCR sequences were observed very rarely across donors, whereas some public TCRs were present in many individuals. Some IMGT-functional V segments, including TRBV6-2 and TRBV6-3, could not be distinguished by the 87-base-pair reads and were therefore excluded. Because HLA typing was unavailable for some donors at each locus, only the typed subset was used in association tests. In a later analysis, HLA-associated TCR beta chains showed more clonal expansion and lower generation probabilities than non-associated chains that were equally common. Cytomegalovirus status was reported to be diagnosed by the classifier with high specificity and sensitivity in both the original and validation cohorts. The study listed 150 to 200 TCR beta chains as associated with cytomegalovirus. In a later analysis, the rate of TCR association differed among HLA loci, with DRB1 alleles having the most associated TCRs and HLA-C alleles having the fewest. Some 15 rarely observed V segments, including chromosome 9 orphons, were excluded from the earlier analysis of approximately 600 of the donors because counts were too low. In a later analysis, most CMV-associated TCR beta chains were found to appear HLA-restricted, with HLA associations seemingly driven largely by CMV exposure. Sequencing depth was assumed to be roughly uniform across donors in the presence/absence analyses, though that assumption may not hold. Immune exposure information for the cohort was limited to CMV serostatus. The authors suggested that the approach could potentially be generalized to other disease states and immunological phenotypes. A later genetic analysis reported fewer N-insertions in productive TCRs among donors in an Asian-associated ancestry cluster than the 666-donor mean. An earlier analysis of around 500 of the donors showed that most TCR beta V segments appeared in productive rearrangements either about 87% or about 30% of the time, which broadly matched IMGT annotations. According to a later analysis, parvovirus B19, influenza, CMV and Epstein-Barr virus appeared linked to several top co-occurrence clusters. At a false discovery rate of 0.05, a later analysis linked some 18,000 TCR beta sequences to specific HLA alleles. V-gene and J-gene trimming of TCR beta chains was associated with a missense DCLRE1C variant in a later genetic analysis, and the association was replicated in an independent cohort.

The receptor's source is a man aged 18 to 30 in good health and CMV-seronegative. The chain is made from TRBV19 and TRBJ2-1; 8 junctional bases match TRBD2. Input material: PBMCs. The nucleotides read TGTGCCAGTAGTCTCGGGGGGGGCGATGAGCAGTTCTTC. It is translated as CASSLGGGDEQFF.